The rows below give T cell receptor beta chains drawn from one sample of a study of cytomegalovirus exposure and HLA in healthy donors. Sequencing used immunoSEQ multiplex PCR; TCRdb keeps in-frame clones, though not all of them. The sample consists of about 110,000 clones, over 65% of them appearing once. The sequenced sample was PBMCs. The receptors come from a woman between 35 and 50 years old in good health and CMV-seropositive. Both conserved end residues are part of each CDR3. The order of the fields is D gene, V gene, CDR3 length, J gene, clone size, CDR3 protein, CDR3 DNA. A D gene is named only where the DNA matches it firmly. Rows may omit the clone size; those that give it use once, few, many or a size class.

>NA|TRBV15|12|TRBJ2-7|NA
CAASREGGEQYF
TGTGCCGCCAGCAGGGAAGGGGGCGAGCAGTACTTC
>NA|TRBV23-1|17|TRBJ2-6|NA
CASSHDPGLLGANVLTF
TGCGCCAGCAGTCACGACCCAGGGTTGCTAGGGGCCAACGTCCTGACTTTC
>TRBD1|TRBV7-2|16|TRBJ2-1|NA
CASSLARTGGRNEQFF
TGTGCCAGCAGCTTAGCTAGGACAGGGGGCCGGAATGAGCAGTTCTTC
>NA|TRBV25-1|14|TRBJ1-1|NA
CASSEITREAEAFF
TGTGCCAGCAGTGAAATAACCAGGGAGGCTGAAGCTTTCTTT
>TRBD2|TRBV4-1|16|TRBJ2-7|NA
CASSQDRTSGSYEQYF
TGCGCCAGCAGCCAGGACCGGACTAGCGGCTCCTACGAGCAGTACTTC
>TRBD2|TRBV19|16|TRBJ2-5|NA
CASRGTSGGDKETQYF
TGTGCCAGTAGAGGGACTAGCGGGGGGGACAAAGAGACCCAGTACTTC
>TRBD2|TRBV7-2|15|TRBJ2-3|NA
CASSSKRGGTDTQYF
TGTGCCAGCAGCTCAAAGCGGGGGGGGACGGATACGCAGTATTTT
>NA|TRBV27|17|TRBJ1-4|once
CASSLSPGTIRNEKLFF
TGTGCCAGCAGTTTATCGCCAGGAACGATCCGTAATGAAAAACTGTTTTTT
>TRBD1|TRBV2|14|TRBJ2-7|NA
CASSAGQGGDEQYF
TGTGCCAGCAGTGCGGGACAGGGAGGGGACGAGCAGTACTTC
>NA|TRBV29-1|17|TRBJ1-1|NA
CSAPKATGVGMNTEAFF
TGCAGCGCCCCTAAGGCGACGGGGGTGGGCATGAACACTGAAGCTTTCTTT
>TRBD2|TRBV29-1|15|TRBJ2-3|NA
CSAPWLAGSTDTQYF
TGCAGCGCCCCGTGGCTAGCGGGGAGCACAGATACGCAGTATTTT
>NA|TRBV5-1|13|TRBJ1-2|NA
CASSLGQANGYTF
TGCGCCAGCAGCTTAGGACAAGCCAATGGCTACACCTTC
>TRBD1|TRBV7-2|16|TRBJ1-1|few
CASSFYGTGMNTEAFF
TGTGCCAGCAGCTTTTATGGGACAGGGATGAACACTGAAGCTTTCTTT
>NA|TRBV18|13|TRBJ1-6|NA
CASRRGFPTPLHF
TGTGCCAGCCGGCGCGGGTTTCCGACACCCCTCCACTTT
>TRBD2|TRBV29-1|16|TRBJ2-5|few
CSVEETSGGLQETQYF
TGCAGCGTTGAAGAGACTAGCGGGGGCCTCCAAGAGACCCAGTACTTC
>NA|TRBV5-1|14|TRBJ1-4|few
CASSPPGAHEKLFF
TGCGCCAGCAGCCCCCCAGGGGCTCATGAAAAACTGTTTTTT
>NA|TRBV30|18|TRBJ1-1|once
CAWSVRLIMREGNTEAFF
TGTGCCTGGAGTGTACGGTTAATCATGCGGGAGGGGAACACTGAAGCTTTCTTT
>TRBD1|TRBV7-9|15|TRBJ2-7|NA
CASSFQTGGSYEQYF
TGTGCCAGCAGCTTTCAGACAGGGGGCAGCTACGAGCAGTACTTC
>TRBD1|TRBV5-4|14|TRBJ1-2|NA
CASSLDRIVSSYTF
TGTGCCAGCAGCCTGGACAGGATCGTGAGCAGCTACACCTTC
>TRBD2|TRBV6-1|15|TRBJ2-1|NA
CASTTSGVGYNEQFF
TGTGCCAGCACTACTAGCGGGGTAGGCTACAATGAGCAGTTCTTC
>NA|TRBV30|16|TRBJ1-1|NA
CAWSPHGGTANTEAFF
TGTGCCTGGAGTCCTCATGGGGGGACGGCGAACACTGAAGCTTTCTTT
>TRBD2|TRBV10-3|13|TRBJ2-3|NA
CAISEPGGDTQYF
TGTGCCATCAGTGAGCCGGGGGGAGATACGCAGTATTTT
>TRBD1|TRBV19|19|TRBJ1-4|NA
CASSIGTGPGYRTNEKLFF
TGTGCCAGTAGTATAGGGACAGGACCAGGATATAGGACTAATGAAAAACTGTTTTTT
>TRBD1|TRBV28|13|TRBJ1-2|NA
CASRTGQGYGYTF
TGTGCCAGCAGGACGGGACAGGGCTATGGCTACACCTTC
>TRBD1|TRBV5-1|18|TRBJ2-5|NA
CASSSEVVRDRGRETQYF
TGCGCCAGCAGCTCGGAGGTCGTCCGGGACAGGGGGCGAGAGACCCAGTACTTC
>TRBD1|TRBV7-3|14|TRBJ1-6|NA
CASSLDRVNSPLHF
TGTGCCAGCAGTTTGGACAGGGTAAATTCACCCCTCCACTTT
>NA|TRBV7-9|14|TRBJ1-3|NA
CASSDRSSGNTIYF
TGTGCCAGCAGCGACAGGAGCTCTGGAAACACCATATATTTT
>NA|TRBV6-5|16|TRBJ1-1|NA
CASSYTAGKVGTEAFF
TGTGCCAGCAGTTACACGGCAGGGAAGGTTGGTACTGAAGCTTTCTTT
>NA|TRBV6-5|12|TRBJ1-5|NA
CASRSSNQPQHF
TGTGCCAGCAGGAGTAGCAATCAGCCCCAGCATTTT
>NA|TRBV7-2|12|TRBJ1-1|NA
CASSPFRTEAFF
TGTGCCAGCAGCCCTTTCCGTACTGAAGCTTTCTTT
>NA|TRBV5-1|12|TRBJ1-2|few
CASSGGFYGYTF
TGCGCCAGCAGCGGGGGGTTCTATGGCTACACCTTC
>TRBD1|TRBV27|15|TRBJ1-4|NA
CASSLTQGAREKLFF
TGTGCCAGCAGTCTTACACAGGGGGCGCGTGAAAAACTGTTTTTT
>TRBD1|TRBV10-1|17|TRBJ2-3|NA
CASSETTGVWGTDTQYF
TGCGCCAGCAGTGAGACGACAGGGGTTTGGGGGACAGATACGCAGTATTTT
>TRBD2|TRBV18|15|TRBJ2-3|NA
CASSPSGGASDTQYF
TGTGCCAGCTCACCCAGCGGGGGGGCCTCTGATACGCAGTATTTT
>NA|TRBV15|13|TRBJ2-7|NA
CATSRDIVYEQYF
TGTGCCACCAGCAGAGATATAGTATACGAGCAGTACTTC
>NA|TRBV5-4|12|TRBJ2-5|NA
CASSLVGETQYF
TGTGCCAGCAGCTTGGTCGGGGAGACCCAGTACTTC
>NA|TRBV6-1|15|TRBJ2-3|NA
CASSEPQTSSNTQYF
TGTGCCAGCAGTGAACCCCAGACTAGTTCAAATACGCAGTATTTT
>NA|TRBV7-2|15|TRBJ2-1|NA
CASSISEGSYNEQFF
TGTGCCAGCAGCATTAGCGAAGGGTCCTACAATGAGCAGTTCTTC
>NA|TRBV4-3|15|TRBJ2-2|NA
CASSQDPGVPGELFF
TGCGCCAGCAGCCAAGATCCGGGAGTGCCCGGGGAGCTGTTTTTT
>NA|TRBV5-1|13|TRBJ2-5|NA
CASSSFDGETQYF
TGCGCCAGCAGCTCCTTTGACGGGGAGACCCAGTACTTC
>NA|TRBV19|15|TRBJ1-5|NA
CASSSGASRNQPQHF
TGTGCCAGTAGTAGCGGGGCGAGTAGAAATCAGCCCCAGCATTTT
>TRBD2|TRBV6-6|13|TRBJ2-5|few
CASSRGEGETQYF
TGTGCCAGCAGCCGGGGGGAGGGGGAGACCCAGTACTTC
>TRBD1|TRBV11-1|15|TRBJ2-7|NA
CASSPSPGGRNEQYF
TGTGCCAGCAGCCCCTCGCCAGGGGGCAGGAACGAGCAGTACTTC
>NA|TRBV2|13|TRBJ1-2|few
CASTGVNPYGYTF
TGTGCCAGCACGGGAGTCAACCCCTATGGCTACACCTTC
>NA|TRBV5-5|14|TRBJ1-1|NA
CASSLADGYGEAFF
TGTGCCAGCAGCTTGGCCGACGGGTATGGTGAAGCTTTCTTT
>TRBD2|TRBV6-5|14|TRBJ2-5|NA
CASRASGDWETQYF
TGTGCCAGCCGGGCTAGCGGGGATTGGGAGACCCAGTACTTC
>NA|TRBV18|13|TRBJ2-5|NA
CASSPGQTETQYF
TGTGCCAGCTCACCTGGACAGACAGAGACCCAGTACTTC
>TRBD2|TRBV30|14|TRBJ2-7|once
CAWKLAGVHYEQYF
TGTGCCTGGAAACTAGCGGGGGTGCACTACGAGCAGTACTTC
>TRBD1|TRBV6-1|13|TRBJ2-1|NA
CASSVDRGNEQFF
TGTGCCAGCAGTGTCGACAGGGGGAATGAGCAGTTCTTC
>NA|TRBV4-3|18|TRBJ1-6|NA
CASSQVGTETPYNSPLHF
TGCGCCAGCAGCCAAGTAGGGACTGAGACCCCTTATAATTCACCCCTCCACTTT
>NA|TRBV6-1|10|TRBJ2-7|NA
CASRHYEQYF
TGTGCCAGCAGACACTACGAGCAGTACTTC
>NA|TRBV4-2|14|TRBJ1-1|NA
CASSQDSRATEAFF
TGTGCCAGCAGCCAGGACAGTAGAGCCACTGAAGCTTTCTTT
>NA|TRBV6-5|13|TRBJ1-2|NA
CASSDGGDLGYTF
TGTGCCAGCAGTGATGGTGGGGACTTAGGCTACACCTTC